The 25 T cell receptor beta chains reported below all come from one sample, sequenced in a study of CD8 T cells in ankylosing spondylitis. One entry per CDR3 protein results from TCRdb running MiXCR on the 5' RACE reads. The table lists more than 150,000 distinct CDR3 sequences, 18% of them singletons. Sample: blood, either unsorted or a sorted T cell fraction (not recorded which). Every receptor here comes from a male donor between 10 and 30 years old with ankylosing spondylitis or in good health (not recorded which).

This clonotype has at least ten counts. This chain uses TRBV20-1 with TRBJ2-7; 10 bases fit TRBD1. The CDR3 runs to 15 residues. In germline, CDR1 is DFQATT, CDR2 SNEGSKA (reference sequence). V shed 3 bases, J shed 5 bases, and the junction held 10 bases outside the gene matches. This CDR3 reads CSARLGGQGIDEQYF. CDR3 DNA sequence: TGCAGTGCTAGGTTAGGGGGACAGGGGATTGACGAGCAGTACTTC.

This clonotype was seen ten or more times. The chain combines TRBV12-3 or TRBV12-4 with TRBJ2-2; 7 bases are shared with TRBD1. This CDR3 has 14 amino acids. V trimming: 4 bases; J trimming: 6 bases; junction bases outside the gene matches: 5. As DNA, the CDR3 is TGTGCCAGCAGTTACTACCAGGGGGCCGGGGAGCTGTTTTTT. As protein: CASSYYQGAGELFF.

This clonotype was observed at least ten times. The chain uses TRBV12-3 or TRBV12-4 and TRBJ2-1; TRBD2 aligns across 7 bases. The J segment lost 1 base and the V segment lost 6 bases, leaving 12 bases of the junction unmatched. The CDR3 spans 17 residues. CDR3 loop: CASRGFSRGSSYNEQFF. CDR3 sequence (DNA): TGTGCCAGCAGGGGTTTTTCTCGCGGGAGTTCCTACAATGAGCAGTTCTTC.

The CDR3 region is CSVEATEQGAYTEAFF. The CDR3 region has the DNA TGCAGCGTTGAAGCTACAGAACAGGGGGCTTACACTGAAGCTTTCTTT. V and J are TRBV29-1 and TRBJ1-1, with 9 bases lining up with TRBD1. Germline V gives CDR1 SQVTM, CDR2 ANQGSEA. With 1 base clipped from V and 3 bases from J, the junction kept 9 bases outside the gene matches. This CDR3 region has 16 residues.

The table lists this clonotype with many counts. This chain's CDR3 is CASDGPGGGQPQHF. CDR3 bases: TGTGCCAGCGACGGCCCAGGGGGCGGCCAGCCCCAGCATTTT. The rearrangement joins TRBV27 to TRBJ1-5; 8 bases are shared with TRBD1. V shed 8 bases and J 7 bases; nucleotides not matched to a gene: 10. This CDR3 contains 14 residues. CDR1 and CDR2 (germline): MNHEY, SMNVEV (reference sequence).

The chain joins TRBV3-1 to TRBJ2-3; D gene unclear. V was clipped by 5 bases and J by 6 bases, with 21 bases between them. The CDR3 loop spans 16 amino acids. Per germline, CDR1 LGHDT and CDR2 YNNKEL (reference sequence). In nucleotides, the CDR3 is TGTGCCAGCAGCTTCAGAAGTTCGGCTCCCGCGGATACGCAGTATTTT. The encoded protein is CASSFRSSAPADTQYF.

This clonotype was seen many times. The chain combines TRBV7-9 with TRBJ2-7; TRBD2 aligns across 8 bases. The CDR3 has 11 amino acids. V was pared by 7 bases and J by 9 bases, with 5 bases of the junction left unmatched. Germline CDR1 reads SEHNR; CDR2 reads FQNEAQ (reference sequence). CDR3 DNA: TGTGCCAGCACGGGGGGGGGACGGCAGTACGTC. This gives the protein CASTGGGRQYV.

The chain joins TRBV20-1 to TRBJ2-1, with D hard to call. The CDR3 has 13 residues. Per germline, CDR1 DFQATT and CDR2 SNEGSKA (reference sequence). V lost 5 bases and J 0 bases, leaving 8 bases between the germline ends. The DNA for the CDR3 is TGCAGTGCTGCCGACTCCTCCTACAATGAGCAGTTCTTC. Translation gives CSAADSSYNEQFF.

The chain joins TRBV29-1 to TRBJ2-1; D is perhaps TRBD1 (5 bases). Germline V lookup: CDR1 SQVTM, CDR2 ANQGSEA. The length of the CDR3 is 13 residues. V was clipped by 2 bases and J by 6 bases, with 11 bases between them. The CDR3 protein is CSVESGYGNEQFF. The CDR3 DNA reads TGCAGCGTTGAATCAGGGTACGGCAATGAGCAGTTCTTC.

The table lists this clonotype with many counts. The chain has TRBV7-2 and TRBJ2-3; the D gene is possibly TRBD2 (5 bases). This CDR3 is built from 16 residues. Germline CDR1 is SGHTA and CDR2 is FQGNSA. Trimming pared 5 bases from V and 6 bases from J, leaving 21 bases between. The CDR3 nucleotides read TGTGCCAGCAGCAACATTATGAGCCTAGCTTTTGATACGCAGTATTTT. Protein: CASSNIMSLAFDTQYF.

This clonotype was detected only once. The chain uses TRBV20-1 and TRBJ1-5; 7 nucleotides agree with TRBD1. The germline V gene encodes CDR1 DFQATT and CDR2 SNEGSKA (reference sequence). V lost 6 bases to trimming and J lost 6 bases; unmatched junction nucleotides: 8. The CDR3 runs to 13 residues. Here the CDR3 reads CSAPWQGGQPQHF. CDR3 nucleotides: TGCAGTGCCCCGTGGCAGGGGGGTCAGCCCCAGCATTTT.

This clonotype was seen ten or more times. The chain joins TRBV20-1 to TRBJ2-5; perhaps D is TRBD1 or TRBD2 (5 bases each). V lost 2 bases and J lost 5, with 18 bases in between. Germline V CDR1 and CDR2: DFQATT, SNEGSKA (reference sequence). The CDR3 extends over 15 amino acids. The chain's CDR3 is CSARNPQVGAETQYF. CDR3 coding DNA: TGCAGTGCTAGAAATCCCCAGGTCGGGGCGGAGACCCAGTACTTC.

This clonotype was observed at least ten times. CDR3 DNA: TGCGCCAGCAGCGTACAGGCTCAAGAGACCCAGTACTTC. It translates to CASSVQAQETQYF. V and J are TRBV5-1 and TRBJ2-5; D is possibly TRBD1 (5 bases). This CDR3 is 13 amino acids long. Germline loops: CDR1 SGHRS, CDR2 YFSETQ. V lost 4 bases and J 2 bases, leaving 9 bases between the germline ends.

This clonotype has a count of ten or more. This sequence joins TRBV5-1 and TRBJ2-1; 13 nucleotides agree with TRBD2. J gave up 8 bases and V 2 bases, and 4 bases lay outside the gene matches. The CDR3 runs 15 residues. Looked up from germline, CDR1 is SGHRS and CDR2 is YFSETQ. The CDR3 coding sequence is TGCGCCAGCAGCTTACGCACTAGCGGGGGGGATGAGCAGTTCTTC. It yields the protein CASSLRTSGGDEQFF.

This clonotype showed up many times. The chain recombines TRBV28 with TRBJ2-1; no reliable D call. V dropped 4 bases and J dropped 8 bases, with 6 bases sitting between them. This CDR3 is 11 amino acids long. CDR1 is MDHEN, CDR2 SYDVKM, per germline. The CDR3 DNA reads as TGTGCCAGCAGTTATCTCCATGAGCAGTTCTTC. Its translation is CASSYLHEQFF.

The rearrangement joins TRBV29-1 to TRBJ2-1; no firm D call. V was cut by 4 bases and J by 4 bases, with 11 bases left in between. Germline-derived CDR1 and CDR2 are SQVTM and ANQGSEA. The length of the CDR3 is 13 residues. CDR3 sequence reads: CSVVTDRYNEQFF. The CDR3 DNA sequence: TGCAGCGTTGTGACGGATCGGTACAATGAGCAGTTCTTC.

The chain employs TRBV12-5 and TRBJ2-3, with D tentatively TRBD2 (5 bases). The CDR3 is made up of 16 amino acids. Trimming took 0 bases from V and 0 from J, leaving 10 bases between them. From germline, CDR1 is LGHNT and CDR2 FRNRAP. The CDR3 DNA sequence: TGTGCTAGTGGTTTGGTCGGAGCGGCTAGCACAGATACGCAGTATTTT. This encodes CASGLVGAASTDTQYF. Based on the CDR3 plus reference TRBV12-5 and TRBJ2-3, the full variable domain is DARVTQTPRHKVTEMGQEVTMRCQPILGHNTVFWYRQTMMQGLELLAYFRNRAPLDDSGMPKDRFSAEMPDATLATLKIQPSEPRDSAVYFCASGLVGAASTDTQYFGPGTRLTVL.

The table lists this clonotype with many counts. The CDR3 is CASSLASGPNNEQFF. DNA for the CDR3: TGCGCCAGCAGCTTGGCTAGCGGCCCTAACAATGAGCAGTTCTTC. The chain has TRBV5-1 and TRBJ2-1; TRBD2 agrees at 7 bases. Germline CDR1 is SGHRS and CDR2 is YFSETQ. With 0 bases clipped from V and 5 bases from J, the junction kept 5 bases outside the gene matches. The CDR3 is 15 amino acids.

In this sample, this clonotype turned up many times. V and J are TRBV25-1 and TRBJ1-1, with D unclear. CDR3 length: 12 residues. Trimming pared 2 bases from V and 1 base from J, leaving 2 bases between. CDR1 is MGHDK and CDR2 is SYGVNS in the germline V gene. The CDR3 sequence is CASSEKNTEAFF. The CDR3 nucleotides read TGTGCCAGCAGTGAAAAGAACACTGAAGCTTTCTTT. The variable domain in full, with the rest retrieved from reference TRBV25-1 and TRBJ1-1, is EADIYQTPRYLVIGTGKKITLECSQTMGHDKMYWYQQDPGMELHLIHYSYGVNSTEKGDLSSESTVSRIRTEHFPLTLESARPSHTSQYLCASSEKNTEAFFGQGTRLTVV.

Many counts were recorded for this clonotype. The J gene is TRBJ2-1, the V gene TRBV4-3; possibly TRBD2 for D (7 bases). The V gene lost 0 bases and the J gene lost 4 bases, with 13 bases spanning the gap. This CDR3 has 16 amino acids. Germline lookup yields CDR1 LGHNA and CDR2 YSLEER. The CDR3 DNA follows: TGCGCCAGCAGCCAAGATAAGGGGGGGCCATACAATGAGCAGTTCTTC. The encoded protein is CASSQDKGGPYNEQFF.

The rearrangement links TRBV20-1 to TRBJ2-2; a possible D gene is TRBD2 (5 bases). This CDR3 is 15 amino acids long. Trimming took off 3 bases at V and 7 bases at J, with 18 bases between the two ends. Germline assignment: CDR1 DFQATT and CDR2 SNEGSKA (reference sequence). CDR3 bases: TGCAGTGCTAGGGTACTAGTCCGGGGAAGCGGGGAGCTGTTTTTT. Translated, it gives CSARVLVRGSGELFF.

This clonotype was counted at least ten times. J is TRBJ2-7 and V is TRBV28; 8 bases line up with TRBD2. V shed 7 bases and J 1 base; nucleotides not matched to a gene: 3. The CDR3 is 13 residues long. The germline CDR1 and CDR2 sequences are MDHEN and SYDVKM. The CDR3 DNA sequence: TGTGCCAGCAAGGGACTAGTTTCCTACGAGCAGTACTTC. Its translation is CASKGLVSYEQYF.

This clonotype came up many times. This sequence joins TRBV18 and TRBJ1-6, with D tentatively TRBD1 (6 bases). V was cut by 2 bases and J by 4 bases, with 9 bases left in between. CDR1 and CDR2 (germline): KGHSH, LQKENI. The CDR3 totals 15 residues. This CDR3 is CASSPLQGYNSPLHF. In nucleotides, the CDR3 is TGTGCCAGCTCACCATTACAGGGATATAATTCACCCCTCCACTTT.

This clonotype was picked up many times. This rearrangement joins TRBV6-6 to TRBJ1-5; perhaps TRBD1 as D (5 bases). V lost 7 bases, J lost 9 bases, and 22 bases lay in between. This CDR3 is built from 15 residues. Germline assignment: CDR1 MNHNY and CDR2 SVGAGI (reference sequence). The CDR3 bases are TGTGCCAGCACTAAATTGGGACTTACCCCATCGCCCCAGCATTTT. Translation gives CASTKLGLTPSPQHF.

There are many counts of this clonotype. The V call is TRBV7-8, the J call TRBJ2-7; TRBD2 aligns across 7 bases. V gave up 6 bases and J gave up 7 bases; unmatched junction bases: 6. Germline CDR1 SGHVS, CDR2 FQNEAQ. This CDR3 comprises 12 residues. The CDR3 DNA sequence: TGTGCCAGCAGGGGGTGGGAGGGGGAGCAGTACGTC. It translates to CASRGWEGEQYV.